Listed below are T cell receptor beta chains from one sample, sequenced in a study of cytomegalovirus exposure and HLA in healthy donors. Assay used: immunoSEQ multiplex PCR; TCRdb lists only in-frame clones, some missing. The sample lists 97,000 or so clones, around a tenth seen once, with approximately 5.1% in the top ten. Specimen: PBMCs. The receptors here all came from a man aged 45-65 years in good health and CMV-seropositive. Each CDR3 is given without its conserved first and last residue. Expanded clones are given a class, and other clones once, few, many or no size at all.

v_call clone_size cdr3_aa
TRBV28 NA ASSLKPGKEQF
TRBV2 NA ASNRGDTQY
TRBV5-4 few ASSSGSGTGGVFGYT
TRBV5-6 few ASSGGGYEQY
TRBV9 few ASSVGAGTYNEQF
TRBV5-4 NA ASSVTASYLAGYT
TRBV5-1 NA ASSSDGGNIQY
TRBV23-1 NA ASRGGDEPHEQF
TRBV7-6 NA ASSLGSGSGSGETQY
TRBV9 NA ASSSGRLASTDTQY
TRBV29-1 NA SVGLAGGAKNIQY
TRBV27 NA ASSSTGAGGYT
TRBV5-5 NA ASSLGTTGADTQY
TRBV5-4 NA ASSLAEGVHPFSTDTQY
TRBV6-5 NA ASSGQGGNQPQH
TRBV7-3 few ASSSGQGRLDEQF
TRBV6-1 few ASIGQGAWVEAF
TRBV29-1 few SVLGQGEEKLF
TRBV4-2 NA ASSQVMVEYSNYGYT
TRBV30 few AWSARRDTEAF
TRBV7-3 NA ASSPQGLAGSDEQF
TRBV28 NA ASSLRKGVGKLF
TRBV6-6 NA ASSYPKGQGGEKLF
TRBV5-6 few ASSPDRAHYNEQF
TRBV4-3 NA ASSQDLGTGVGETQY
TRBV7-3 few ASSTSGRSYNEQF
TRBV28 NA ASTPRDRYTYEQY
TRBV19 NA ASKSPGDMNTEAF
TRBV10-3 few AISVKSGDSNYGYT
TRBV5-4 few ASSLEGTGELF
TRBV2 few ASNRDSDTEAF
TRBV9 few ASSVELRGAGEQF
TRBV7-9 few ASTSREQQY
TRBV29-1 NA SGKTLAGGNEQF
TRBV7-2 few ASSRLAGGYNEQF
TRBV12-5 NA ASGSGAAQGPQY
TRBV27 NA ASSFANTGELF
TRBV25-1 few ASSATGTSFETQY
TRBV9 NA ASSDGQVWGGELF
TRBV4-1 NA ASSQGLLHSGGEAF